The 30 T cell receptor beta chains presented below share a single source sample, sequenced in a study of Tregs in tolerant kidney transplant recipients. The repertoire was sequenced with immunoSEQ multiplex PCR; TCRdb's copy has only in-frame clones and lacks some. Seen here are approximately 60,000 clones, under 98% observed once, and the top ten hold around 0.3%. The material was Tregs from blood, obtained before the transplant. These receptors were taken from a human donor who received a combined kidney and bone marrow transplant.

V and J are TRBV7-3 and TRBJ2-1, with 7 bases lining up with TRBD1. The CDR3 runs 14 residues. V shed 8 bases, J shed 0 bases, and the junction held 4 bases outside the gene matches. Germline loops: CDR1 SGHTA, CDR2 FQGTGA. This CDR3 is CASSTGSSYNEQFF. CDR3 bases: TGTGCCAGCTCGACAGGGAGCTCCTACAATGAGCAGTTCTTC.

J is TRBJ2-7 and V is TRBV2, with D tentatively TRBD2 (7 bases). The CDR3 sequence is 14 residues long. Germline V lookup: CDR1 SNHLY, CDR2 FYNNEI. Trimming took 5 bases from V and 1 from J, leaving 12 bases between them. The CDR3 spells CASSRGGGSYEQYF. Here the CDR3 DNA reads TGTGCCAGCAGTAGAGGGGGGGGGTCCTACGAGCAGTACTTC.

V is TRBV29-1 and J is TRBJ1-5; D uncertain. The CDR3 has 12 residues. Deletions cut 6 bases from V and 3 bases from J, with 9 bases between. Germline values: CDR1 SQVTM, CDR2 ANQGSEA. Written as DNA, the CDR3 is TGCAGCGTGGGCTCCGACAATCAGCCCCAGCATTTT. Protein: CSVGSDNQPQHF.

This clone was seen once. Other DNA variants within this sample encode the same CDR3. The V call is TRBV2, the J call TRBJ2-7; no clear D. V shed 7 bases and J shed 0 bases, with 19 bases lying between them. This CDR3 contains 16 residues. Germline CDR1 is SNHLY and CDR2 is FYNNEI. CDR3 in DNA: TGTGCCAGCATTATGTGGTCCGGTCCTTTCTCCTACGAGCAGTACTTC. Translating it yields CASIMWSGPFSYEQYF.

The CDR3 spells CAWSMTGATEAFF. The CDR3 DNA follows: TGTGCCTGGAGTATGACAGGGGCGACTGAAGCTTTCTTT. This sequence joins TRBV30 and TRBJ1-1, with 8 bases lining up with TRBD1. Germline CDR1 and CDR2: GTSNPN and SVGIG (reference sequence). The V and J ends lost 2 bases and 5 bases, in that order; junction bases with no gene match: 4. CDR3 length: 13 amino acids.

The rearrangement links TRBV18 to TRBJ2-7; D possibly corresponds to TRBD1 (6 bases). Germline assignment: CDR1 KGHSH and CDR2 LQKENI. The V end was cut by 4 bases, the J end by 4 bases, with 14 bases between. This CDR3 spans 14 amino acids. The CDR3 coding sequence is TGTGCCAGCTCACTTGATAGGGGGATGTACGAGCAGTACTTC. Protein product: CASSLDRGMYEQYF.

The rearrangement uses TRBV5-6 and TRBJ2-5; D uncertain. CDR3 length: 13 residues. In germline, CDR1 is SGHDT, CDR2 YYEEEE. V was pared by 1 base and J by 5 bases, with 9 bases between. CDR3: CASSLWLWETQYF. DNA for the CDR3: TGTGCCAGCAGCTTGTGGCTTTGGGAGACCCAGTACTTC.

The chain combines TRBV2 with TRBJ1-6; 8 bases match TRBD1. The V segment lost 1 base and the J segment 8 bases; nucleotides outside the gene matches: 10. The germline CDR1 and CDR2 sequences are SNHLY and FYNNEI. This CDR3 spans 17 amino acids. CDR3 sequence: CASSEGWTGLFYSPLHF. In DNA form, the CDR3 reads TGTGCCAGCAGTGAAGGGTGGACAGGGTTATTCTATTCACCCCTCCACTTT.

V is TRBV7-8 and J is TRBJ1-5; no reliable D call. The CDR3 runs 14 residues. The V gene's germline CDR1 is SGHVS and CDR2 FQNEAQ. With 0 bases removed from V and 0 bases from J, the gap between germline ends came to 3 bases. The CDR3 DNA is TGTGCCAGCAGCTTAGCGGCTAGCAATCAGCCCCAGCATTTT. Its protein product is CASSLAASNQPQHF.

The CDR3 reads CASSLVVGTGGFF. Written as DNA, the CDR3 is TGTGCCAGCAGCTTAGTCGTCGGTACAGGTGGGTTCTTC. The chain is built from TRBV7-8 and TRBJ2-1, with a tentative D call TRBD1 (5 bases). Germline V gene lookup returns CDR1 SGHVS and CDR2 FQNEAQ. The V gene lost 1 base and the J gene lost 15 bases, with 16 bases spanning the gap. CDR3 length equals 13 residues.

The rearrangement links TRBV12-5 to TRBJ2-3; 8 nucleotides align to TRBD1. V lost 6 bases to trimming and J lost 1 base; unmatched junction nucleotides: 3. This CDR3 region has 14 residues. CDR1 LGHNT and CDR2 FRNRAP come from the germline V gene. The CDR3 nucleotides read TGTGCTAGTGGCCCGGGACAGGGCACAGATACGCAGTATTTT. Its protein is CASGPGQGTDTQYF.

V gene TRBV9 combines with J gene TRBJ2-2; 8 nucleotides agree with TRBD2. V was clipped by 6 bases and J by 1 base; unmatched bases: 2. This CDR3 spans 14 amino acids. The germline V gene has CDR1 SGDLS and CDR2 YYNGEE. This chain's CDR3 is CASTTSGNTGELFF. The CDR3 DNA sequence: TGTGCCAGCACAACTAGCGGGAACACCGGGGAGCTGTTTTTT.

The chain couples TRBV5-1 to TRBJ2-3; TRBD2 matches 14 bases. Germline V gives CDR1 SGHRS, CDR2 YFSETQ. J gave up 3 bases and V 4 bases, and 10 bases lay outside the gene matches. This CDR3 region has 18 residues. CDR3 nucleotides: TGCGCCAGCAGCCCCCCATTGACTAGCGGGAGGGGTACAGATACGCAGTATTTT. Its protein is CASSPPLTSGRGTDTQYF.

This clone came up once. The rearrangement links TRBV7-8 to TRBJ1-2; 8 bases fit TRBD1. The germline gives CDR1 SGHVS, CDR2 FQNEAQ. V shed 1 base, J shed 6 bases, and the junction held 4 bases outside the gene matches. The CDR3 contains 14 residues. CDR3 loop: CASSLDRGRDGYTF. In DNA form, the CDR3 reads TGTGCCAGCAGCTTAGACAGGGGGAGGGATGGCTACACCTTC.

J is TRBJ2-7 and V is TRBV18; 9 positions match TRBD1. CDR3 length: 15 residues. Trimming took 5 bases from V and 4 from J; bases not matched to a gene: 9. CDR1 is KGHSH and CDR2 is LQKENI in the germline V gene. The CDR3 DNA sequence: TGTGCCAGCTCAACCGGGACAGGGAGTTCTTACGAGCAGTACTTC. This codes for CASSTGTGSSYEQYF.

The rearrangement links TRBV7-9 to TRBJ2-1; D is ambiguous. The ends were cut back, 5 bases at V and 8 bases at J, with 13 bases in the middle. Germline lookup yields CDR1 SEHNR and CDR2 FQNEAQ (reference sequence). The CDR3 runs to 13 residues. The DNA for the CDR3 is TGTGCCAGCAGCCAGAGACATCTCGATGAGCAGTTCTTC. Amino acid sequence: CASSQRHLDEQFF.

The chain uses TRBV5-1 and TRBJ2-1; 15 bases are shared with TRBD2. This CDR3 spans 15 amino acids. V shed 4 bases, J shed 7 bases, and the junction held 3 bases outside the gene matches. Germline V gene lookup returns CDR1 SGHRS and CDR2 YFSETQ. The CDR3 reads CASSPGTSGRNEQFF. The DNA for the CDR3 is TGCGCCAGCAGCCCAGGGACTAGCGGGAGGAATGAGCAGTTCTTC.

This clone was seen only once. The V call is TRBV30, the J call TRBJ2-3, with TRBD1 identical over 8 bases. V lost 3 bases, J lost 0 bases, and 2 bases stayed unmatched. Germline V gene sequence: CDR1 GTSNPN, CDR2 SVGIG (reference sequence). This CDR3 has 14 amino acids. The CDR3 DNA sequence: TGTGCCTGGAGGCGACAGGGGAGCACAGATACGCAGTATTTT. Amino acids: CAWRRQGSTDTQYF. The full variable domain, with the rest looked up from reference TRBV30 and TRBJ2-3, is SQTIHQWPATLVQPVGSPLSLECTVEGTSNPNLYWYRQAAGRGLQLLFYSVGIGQISSEVPQNLSASRPQDRQFILSSKKLLLSDSGFYLCAWRRQGSTDTQYFGPGTRLTVL.

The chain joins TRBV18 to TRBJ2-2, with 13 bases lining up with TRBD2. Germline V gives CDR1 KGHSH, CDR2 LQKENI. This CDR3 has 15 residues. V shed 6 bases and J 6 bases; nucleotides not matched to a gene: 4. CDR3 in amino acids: CASSTGTSGAGELFF. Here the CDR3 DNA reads TGTGCCAGCTCGACCGGGACTAGCGGGGCCGGGGAGCTGTTTTTT.

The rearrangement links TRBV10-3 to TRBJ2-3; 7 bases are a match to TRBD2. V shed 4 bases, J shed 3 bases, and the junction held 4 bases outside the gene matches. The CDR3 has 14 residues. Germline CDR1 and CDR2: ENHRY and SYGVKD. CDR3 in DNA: TGTGCCATCAGTGCCAGCGGGGAAACAGATACGCAGTATTTT. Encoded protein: CAISASGETDTQYF.

The CDR3 loop reads CASSISREETQYF. DNA of the CDR3: TGTGCCAGTAGTATAAGTCGTGAGGAGACCCAGTACTTC. The rearrangement links TRBV19 to TRBJ2-5, with unresolved D. Germline CDR1 is LNHDA and CDR2 is SQIVND (reference sequence). The CDR3 loop spans 13 amino acids. V was clipped by 2 bases and J by 5 bases, with 9 bases between them.

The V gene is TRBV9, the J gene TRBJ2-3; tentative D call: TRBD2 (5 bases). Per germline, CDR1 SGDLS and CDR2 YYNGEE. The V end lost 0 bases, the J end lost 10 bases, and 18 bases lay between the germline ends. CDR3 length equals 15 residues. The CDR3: CASSVVLGPAAAQYF. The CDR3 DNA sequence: TGTGCCAGCAGCGTAGTGTTGGGCCCAGCGGCGGCGCAGTATTTT.

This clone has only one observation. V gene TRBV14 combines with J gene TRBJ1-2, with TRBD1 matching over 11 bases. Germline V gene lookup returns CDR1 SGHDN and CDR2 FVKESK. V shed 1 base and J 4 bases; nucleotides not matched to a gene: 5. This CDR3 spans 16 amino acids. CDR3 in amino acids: CASSQGRTGGGYGYTF. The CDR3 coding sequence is TGTGCCAGCAGCCAAGGACGGACAGGGGGCGGCTATGGCTACACCTTC.

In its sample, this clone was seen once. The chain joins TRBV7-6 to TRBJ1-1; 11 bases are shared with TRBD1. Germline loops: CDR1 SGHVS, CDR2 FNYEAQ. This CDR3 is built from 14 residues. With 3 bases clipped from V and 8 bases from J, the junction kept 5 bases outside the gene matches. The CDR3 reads CASSFTDRGPEAFF. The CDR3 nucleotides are TGTGCCAGCAGCTTTACGGACAGGGGGCCAGAAGCTTTCTTT. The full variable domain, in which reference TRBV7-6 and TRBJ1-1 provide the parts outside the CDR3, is GAGVSQSPRYKVTKRGQDVALRCDPISGHVSLYWYRQALGQGPEFLTYFNYEAQQDKSGLPNDRFSAERPEGSISTLTIQRTEQRDSAMYRCASSFTDRGPEAFFGQGTRLTVV.

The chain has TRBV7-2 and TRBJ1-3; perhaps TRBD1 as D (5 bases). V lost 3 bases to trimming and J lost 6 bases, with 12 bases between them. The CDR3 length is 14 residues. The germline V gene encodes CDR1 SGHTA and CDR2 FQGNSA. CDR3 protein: CASSFAQGSNTIYF. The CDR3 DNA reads TGTGCCAGCAGCTTTGCCCAGGGATCAAACACCATATATTTT.

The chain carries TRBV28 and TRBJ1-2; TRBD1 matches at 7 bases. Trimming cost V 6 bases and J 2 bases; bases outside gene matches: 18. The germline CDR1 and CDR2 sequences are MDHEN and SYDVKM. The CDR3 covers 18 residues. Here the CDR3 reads CASSQLAIRDSINYGYTF. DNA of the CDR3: TGTGCCAGCAGCCAACTCGCAATCCGGGACAGCATCAACTATGGCTACACCTTC.

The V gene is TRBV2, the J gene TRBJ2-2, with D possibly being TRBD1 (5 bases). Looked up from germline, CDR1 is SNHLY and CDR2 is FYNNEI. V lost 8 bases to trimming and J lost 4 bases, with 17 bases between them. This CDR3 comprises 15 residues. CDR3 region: CASSRQGRGTGELFF. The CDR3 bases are TGTGCCAGCTCCCGCCAAGGAAGGGGCACCGGGGAGCTGTTTTTT.

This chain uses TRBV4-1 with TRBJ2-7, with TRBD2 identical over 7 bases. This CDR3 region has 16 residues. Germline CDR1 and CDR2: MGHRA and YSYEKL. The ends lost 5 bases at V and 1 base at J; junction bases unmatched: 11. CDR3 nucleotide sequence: TGCGCCAGCAGCATAATCCTTACTAGCGTATCCTACGAGCAGTACTTC. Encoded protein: CASSIILTSVSYEQYF.

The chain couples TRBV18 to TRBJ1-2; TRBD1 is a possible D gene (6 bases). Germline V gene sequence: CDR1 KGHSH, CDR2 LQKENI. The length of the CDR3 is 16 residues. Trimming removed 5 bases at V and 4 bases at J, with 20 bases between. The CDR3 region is CASSSGLDRSFYGYTF. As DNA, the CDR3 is TGTGCCAGCTCATCGGGATTGGACAGAAGCTTCTATGGCTACACCTTC.

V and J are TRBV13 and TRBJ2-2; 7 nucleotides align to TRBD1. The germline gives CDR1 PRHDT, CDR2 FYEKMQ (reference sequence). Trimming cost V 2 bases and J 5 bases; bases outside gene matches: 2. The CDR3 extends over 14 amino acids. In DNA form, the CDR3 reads TGTGCCAGCAGCTTATCCAGGGGGACCGGGGAGCTGTTTTTT. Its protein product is CASSLSRGTGELFF.